One sample yielded the 30 T cell receptor beta chains listed below, sequenced in a study of graft-versus-host responses after intestinal transplantation. Clones were read by immunoSEQ multiplex PCR, and TCRdb kept only the in-frame ones, dropping some. The profile shows 90,000 to 130,000 clones, 85% to 95% of them singletons. Their cognate antigens are unknown. Material: unstimulated CD8+ T cells sorted from spleen or lymph node cells, obtained before transplant. These receptor sequences come from a human donor who was the organ donor for an intestinal transplant.

The chain links TRBV28 to TRBJ1-3; D unresolved. V was shortened by 8 bases and J by 1 base, with 3 bases between the two germline ends. The CDR3 has 11 residues. Germline CDR1 reads MDHEN; CDR2 reads SYDVKM. This CDR3 reads CASCSGNTIYF. The CDR3 bases are TGTGCCAGCTGTTCTGGAAACACCATATATTTT. Using reference TRBV28 and TRBJ1-3 for the parts outside the CDR3, the full variable domain is DVKVTQSSRYLVKRTGEKVFLECVQDMDHENMFWYRQDPGLGLRLIYFSYDVKMKEKGDIPEGYSVSREKKERFSLILESASTNQTSMYLCASCSGNTIYFGEGSWLTVV.

The chain employs TRBV19 and TRBJ2-7; 9 nucleotides match TRBD2. Germline CDR1 reads LNHDA; CDR2 reads SQIVND (reference sequence). The length of the CDR3 is 17 residues. V dropped 5 bases and J dropped 4; count of bases not matched to a gene: 15. The CDR3 sequence: CASSGLPSGAIYYEQYF. The CDR3, as DNA: TGTGCCAGTAGTGGTTTGCCTAGCGGGGCTATTTATTACGAGCAGTACTTC. The full variable domain, completed using reference TRBV19 and TRBJ2-7, is DGGITQSPKYLFRKEGQNVTLSCEQNLNHDAMYWYRQDPGQGLRLIYYSQIVNDFQKGDIAEGYSVSREKKESFPLTVTSAQKNPTAFYLCASSGLPSGAIYYEQYFGPGTRLTVT.

The chain uses TRBV7-9 and TRBJ1-3; 8 bases match TRBD1. With V trimmed by 3 bases and J by 9 bases, 7 bases remained unmatched. Germline CDR1 reads SEHNR; CDR2 reads FQNEAQ (reference sequence). This CDR3 comprises 14 residues. The CDR3 nucleotides read TGTGCCAGCAGCTTCCCGGACAGGGAGACCACCATATATTTT. It codes for CASSFPDRETTIYF.

V gene TRBV5-7 combines with J gene TRBJ1-3, with D maybe TRBD1 (5 bases). TRBV5-7 belongs to the ORF category, with a function that is uncertain. Trimming pared 0 bases from V and 2 bases from J, leaving 6 bases between. This CDR3 is 14 amino acids long. DNA of the CDR3: TGTGCCAGCAGCTTGGCGGGGGCTGGAAACACCATATATTTT. This translates into CASSLAGAGNTIYF.

CDR3 bases: TGTGCCAGCAGTTCATACGGGGGGGATGGCTACACCTTC. This codes for CASSSYGGDGYTF. The J gene is TRBJ1-2, the V gene TRBV6-5; TRBD1 is a possible D gene (5 bases). This CDR3 comprises 13 residues. Germline V gene data show CDR1 as MNHEY and CDR2 as SVGAGI. The V and J ends lost 4 bases and 6 bases respectively, with 12 bases between them.

The chain recombines TRBV27 with TRBJ2-7; 7 nucleotides agree with TRBD2. The length of the CDR3 is 15 residues. In germline, CDR1 is MNHEY, CDR2 SMNVEV (reference sequence). V was pared by 3 bases and J by 2 bases, with 7 bases of the junction left unmatched. CDR3 DNA: TGTGCCAGCAGTTTCGGAACGGGAGGCACCTACGAGCAGTACTTC. Residues: CASSFGTGGTYEQYF.

J is TRBJ2-7 and V is TRBV28; no definite D call. The germline V gene has CDR1 MDHEN and CDR2 SYDVKM. V lost 3 bases to trimming and J lost 5 bases, with 17 bases between them. The CDR3 is 15 residues long. The CDR3 loop is CASSFGRRLDDEQYF. CDR3 in DNA: TGTGCCAGCAGTTTCGGGCGCAGGCTTGATGACGAGCAGTACTTC.

The gene calls are TRBV2 and TRBJ1-1, with D hard to call. The ends were cut back, 4 bases at V and 1 base at J, with 19 bases in the middle. CDR1 and CDR2 (germline): SNHLY, FYNNEI. This CDR3 is 17 amino acids long. The CDR3 here is CASSVLWADPSNTEAFF. CDR3 in DNA: TGTGCCAGCAGTGTTCTTTGGGCTGACCCGTCGAACACTGAAGCTTTCTTT.

The rearrangement links TRBV7-9 to TRBJ2-3; TRBD2 matches 11 bases. The germline V gene encodes CDR1 SEHNR and CDR2 FQNEAQ (reference sequence). The CDR3 runs 18 residues. The V and J ends lost 6 bases and 2 bases, in that order; junction bases with no gene match: 13. The CDR3 protein is CASSGVSSGRLDTDTQYF. Written as DNA, the CDR3 is TGTGCCAGCAGTGGAGTCTCTAGCGGGAGGCTGGACACAGATACGCAGTATTTT.

The chain couples TRBV4-1 to TRBJ2-1, with D unclear. This CDR3 is 12 amino acids long. Germline CDR1 reads MGHRA; CDR2 reads YSYEKL. Deletions cut 3 bases from V and 10 bases from J, with 10 bases between. DNA for the CDR3: TGCGCCAGCAGCCACAACAACCGGGAGCAGTTCTTC. The encoded protein is CASSHNNREQFF.

The chain has TRBV7-2 and TRBJ2-4; D gene unclear. The CDR3 spans 16 residues. V was pared by 2 bases and J by 9 bases, with 20 bases between. Looked up from germline, CDR1 is SGHTA and CDR2 is FQGNSA. The CDR3: CASSLRAGRLFGIQYF. In DNA form, the CDR3 reads TGTGCCAGCAGCTTAAGGGCCGGACGATTATTTGGCATTCAGTACTTC.

The chain combines TRBV15 with TRBJ2-2; 7 bases line up with TRBD2. The V gene's germline CDR1 is LNHNV and CDR2 YYDKDF (reference sequence). This CDR3 is built from 13 residues. After removal of 9 bases from V and 5 bases from J, the junction contained 6 bases not matched to a gene. The CDR3 spells CATRSGETGELFF. CDR3 sequence (DNA): TGTGCCACGAGGAGCGGGGAAACCGGGGAGCTGTTTTTT.

In DNA form, the CDR3 reads TGCGCCAGCAGCCAAGCGGCAGGGGGGGGTAACACTGAAGCTTTCTTT. It encodes CASSQAAGGGNTEAFF. The chain has TRBV4-3 and TRBJ1-1, with TRBD1 matching 7 bases. Germline V gene data show CDR1 as LGHNA and CDR2 as YSLEER. V lost 1 base and J lost 2; bases outside the gene matches: 7. CDR3 size: 16 residues.

The chain carries TRBV19 and TRBJ2-5; unclear D gene. Gene TRBJ2-7 matches the end of the DNA better, so the J call may be wrong. The CDR3 has 13 residues. Germline CDR1 LNHDA, CDR2 SQIVND (reference sequence). The CDR3 is CASSMPNSYEQYF. CDR3 nucleotide sequence: TGTGCCAGTAGTATGCCTAACAGCTACGAGCAGTACTTC.

The genes are TRBV9 and TRBJ2-2; 9 nucleotides line up with TRBD2. V lost 1 base, J lost 4 bases, and 11 bases stayed unmatched. CDR3 length equals 18 residues. From germline, CDR1 is SGDLS and CDR2 YYNGEE. CDR3 residues: CASSVPGQAGGSTGELFF. The CDR3 DNA reads TGTGCCAGCAGCGTACCTGGCCAAGCGGGAGGAAGCACCGGGGAGCTGTTTTTT.

This rearrangement joins TRBV5-6 to TRBJ1-4; no firm D call. CDR3 length: 13 amino acids. Germline CDR1 reads SGHDT; CDR2 reads YYEEEE. Between the trimmed V and J ends, which lost 0 bases and 14 bases, there was a span of 14 bases. The CDR3 here is CASSLVWSGQLFF. CDR3 sequence (DNA): TGTGCCAGCAGCTTGGTATGGTCCGGCCAGCTGTTTTTT.

The J gene is TRBJ2-3, the V gene TRBV7-8; D possibly corresponds to TRBD2 (5 bases). V lost 1 base, J lost 5 bases, and 10 bases lay in between. Germline assignment: CDR1 SGHVS and CDR2 FQNEAQ. The CDR3 runs 14 residues. CDR3 in DNA: TGTGCCAGCAGCTTAGGCGGGTTTGGAGATACGCAGTATTTT. This codes for CASSLGGFGDTQYF.

V and J are TRBV6-5 and TRBJ2-1; D is unresolved. In germline, CDR1 is MNHEY, CDR2 SVGAGI. This CDR3 region has 14 residues. V lost 5 bases and J 4 bases, leaving 12 bases between the germline ends. CDR3 nucleotide sequence: TGTGCCAGCAGTGCCGGCCTAAAATACAATGAGCAGTTCTTC. Amino acids: CASSAGLKYNEQFF.

V is TRBV5-1 and J is TRBJ2-7; TRBD1 agrees at 7 bases. The CDR3 runs to 16 residues. The trim removed 2 bases at V and 2 bases at J, leaving 10 bases unmatched. Looked up from germline, CDR1 is SGHRS and CDR2 is YFSETQ. CDR3 bases: TGCGCCAGCAGCTTTGAAGACAGGGTTGGGGCCTACGAGCAGTACTTC. It encodes CASSFEDRVGAYEQYF. Together with reference TRBV5-1 and TRBJ2-7, the CDR3 gives the full variable domain: KAGVTQTPRYLIKTRGQQVTLSCSPISGHRSVSWYQQTPGQGLQFLFEYFSETQRNKGNFPGRFSGRQFSNSRSEMNVSTLELGDSALYLCASSFEDRVGAYEQYFGPGTRLTVT.

This chain links TRBV7-9 with TRBJ2-2; TRBD2 is a possible D gene (6 bases). The CDR3 sequence is 16 residues long. V was cut by 5 bases and J by 3 bases, with 16 bases left in between. Germline assignment: CDR1 SEHNR and CDR2 FQNEAQ (reference sequence). CDR3 coding DNA: TGTGCCAGCAGCCCCGGTTGGACTACCTACACCGGGGAGCTGTTTTTT. This encodes CASSPGWTTYTGELFF.

In the case of this clone: One end of the junction fails to match germline, which may point to a read error. This chain joins TRBV19 and TRBJ1-1, with TRBD1 as a possible D gene (6 bases). The CDR3 has 12 residues. Germline V gene data show CDR1 as LNHDA and CDR2 as SQIVND (reference sequence). The CDR3 DNA sequence: TGTGCCAGTAGGATAGGGGGGACTGAAGCTTTCTTT. This codes for CASRIGGTEAFF.

The rearrangement links TRBV4-2 to TRBJ2-3; D uncertain. This CDR3 spans 13 amino acids. Germline V gene data show CDR1 as LGHNA and CDR2 as YNFKEQ. Trimming removed 4 bases from V and 6 bases from J, with 11 bases in between. The CDR3 loop reads CASSRRLWDTQYF. The CDR3 DNA reads TGTGCCAGCAGCCGGAGACTTTGGGATACGCAGTATTTT.

The rearrangement uses TRBV2 and TRBJ2-1; 11 bases match TRBD2. Germline V gene lookup returns CDR1 SNHLY and CDR2 FYNNEI. The CDR3 totals 15 residues. Trimming removed 4 bases from V and 6 bases from J; junction bases left unmatched: 5. The CDR3 nucleotides read TGTGCCAGCAGTGCACTAGCGGGAGATCTCAATGAGCAGTTCTTC. It is translated as CASSALAGDLNEQFF.

The J gene is TRBJ1-1, the V gene TRBV6-6, with a weak D call TRBD1 (6 bases). This CDR3 has 14 residues. Trimming cost V 3 bases and J 2 bases, with 10 bases left between them. Per germline, CDR1 MNHNY and CDR2 SVGAGI (reference sequence). CDR3 loop: CASSYQGPNTEAFF. The CDR3 DNA reads as TGTGCCAGCAGTTATCAGGGGCCCAACACTGAAGCTTTCTTT.

In the case of this clone: Other DNA sequences of this sample code for an identical CDR3. V gene TRBV5-4 combines with J gene TRBJ1-1; TRBD1 is a possible D gene (5 bases). V was clipped by 6 bases and J by 1 base, with 7 bases between them. CDR3 length: 12 amino acids. Looked up from germline, CDR1 is SGHNT and CDR2 is YYREEE (reference sequence). The CDR3 DNA reads TGTGCCAGCACAGGACAGAACACTGAAGCTTTCTTT. Amino acid sequence: CASTGQNTEAFF.

The V call is TRBV7-9, the J call TRBJ2-1, with 12 bases that match TRBD2. The V segment lost 5 bases and the J segment 0 bases; nucleotides outside the gene matches: 8. Germline CDR1 reads SEHNR; CDR2 reads FQNEAQ (reference sequence). The CDR3 spans 18 residues. This CDR3 is CASSPGLAGPSSYNEQFF. The DNA for the CDR3 is TGTGCCAGCAGCCCGGGACTAGCGGGCCCGAGCTCCTACAATGAGCAGTTCTTC.

This chain joins TRBV27 and TRBJ2-1; D is perhaps TRBD1 or TRBD2 (7 bases each). Germline lookup yields CDR1 MNHEY and CDR2 SMNVEV (reference sequence). Trimming shortened V by 2 bases and J by 13 bases, and 18 bases separated the two germline ends. The CDR3 loop spans 14 amino acids. The CDR3 loop reads CASSLDRDSGEQFF. The CDR3 nucleotides read TGTGCCAGCAGTTTAGACCGGGACAGCGGGGAACAGTTCTTC.

The chain combines TRBV27 with TRBJ2-6; TRBD2 is a possible D gene (6 bases). The CDR3 totals 19 residues. V was cut by 7 bases and J by 0 bases, with 22 bases left in between. Germline V gene lookup returns CDR1 MNHEY and CDR2 SMNVEV (reference sequence). The DNA for the CDR3 is TGTGCCAGCAAATTCCTGACCGGGACTGGCGTCTCTGGGGCCAACGTCCTGACTTTC. This sequence encodes CASKFLTGTGVSGANVLTF.

This clone occurred once. The chain has TRBV6-6 and TRBJ1-5; D remains ambiguous. This CDR3 region has 13 residues. The germline gives CDR1 MNHNY, CDR2 SVGAGI (reference sequence). The V gene lost 6 bases and the J gene lost 4 bases, with 10 bases spanning the gap. The CDR3 loop reads CASRLRRNQPQHF. CDR3 sequence (DNA): TGTGCCAGCAGGCTAAGGAGAAATCAGCCCCAGCATTTT.

This chain joins TRBV27 and TRBJ1-5, with 10 bases that match TRBD1. Per germline, CDR1 MNHEY and CDR2 SMNVEV (reference sequence). The ends lost 5 bases at V and 10 bases at J; junction bases unmatched: 11. CDR3 length: 15 residues. The CDR3, as DNA: TGTGCCAGCAGTCCCGGGACAGGGGTTAATAGCCCCCAGCATTTT. Translating it yields CASSPGTGVNSPQHF.